The rows below give T cell receptor beta chains drawn from one sample of a study of shared clonotypes between healthy human individuals. Data came from immunoSEQ multiplex PCR; TCRdb stores just in-frame clones and leaves some out. The table records millions of clones, around nine tenths of them present only once. The sequencing sample was made of naive CD4+ T cells sorted from blood. These receptors originate from a man aged 18 to 30 in good health. Both conserved end residues are part of each CDR3. Fields, in order: CDR3 length, V gene, J gene, D gene, CDR3 DNA, CDR3 protein. A D gene is named only where the DNA matches it firmly.

len: 13; v_gene: TRBV27; j_gene: TRBJ2-3; d_gene: NA; CDR3nt: TGTGCCAGCAGTCCCTTCGTGAAAGATACGCAGTATTTT; CDR3aa: CASSPFVKDTQYF
len: 16; v_gene: TRBV7-8; j_gene: TRBJ2-1; d_gene: NA; CDR3nt: TGTGCCAGCAGAGGTAGGTGGGCCCGCTCCTACAATGAGCAGTTCTTC; CDR3aa: CASRGRWARSYNEQFF
len: 12; v_gene: TRBV6-4; j_gene: TRBJ2-7; d_gene: TRBD1; CDR3nt: TGTGCCACCCGCCAGGGGGCCTACGAGCAGTACTTC; CDR3aa: CATRQGAYEQYF
len: 13; v_gene: TRBV6-5; j_gene: TRBJ2-1; d_gene: NA; CDR3nt: TGTGCCAGCAGTTACGCAGACAGCCATGAGCAGTTCTTC; CDR3aa: CASSYADSHEQFF
len: 14; v_gene: TRBV6-5; j_gene: TRBJ1-5; d_gene: NA; CDR3nt: TGTGCCAGCAGTTACAGGGGGGACAATCAGCCCCAGCATTTT; CDR3aa: CASSYRGDNQPQHF
len: 14; v_gene: TRBV19; j_gene: TRBJ2-2; d_gene: NA; CDR3nt: TGTGCCAGTAGTAGAGGATTGAACACCGGGGAGCTGTTTTTT; CDR3aa: CASSRGLNTGELFF
len: 17; v_gene: TRBV4-1; j_gene: TRBJ1-3; d_gene: NA; CDR3nt: TGCGCCAGCAGCCAAGCAGTAAGGCAGTTCTCTGGAAACACCATATATTTT; CDR3aa: CASSQAVRQFSGNTIYF
len: 15; v_gene: TRBV6-1; j_gene: TRBJ2-2; d_gene: NA; CDR3nt: TGTGCCACGCACCTGGGGAAGGTTAGCACCGGGGAGCTGTTTTTT; CDR3aa: CATHLGKVSTGELFF
len: 15; v_gene: TRBV4-1; j_gene: TRBJ2-3; d_gene: TRBD2; CDR3nt: TGCGCCAGCAGCTCGGGACTAGGCCGCACAGATACGCAGTATTTT; CDR3aa: CASSSGLGRTDTQYF
len: 15; v_gene: TRBV6-1; j_gene: TRBJ2-2; d_gene: TRBD1; CDR3nt: TGTGCCAGCATTCTACAGACAGGGTCGGCCGGGGAGCTGTTTTTT; CDR3aa: CASILQTGSAGELFF
len: 17; v_gene: TRBV18; j_gene: TRBJ2-4; d_gene: NA; CDR3nt: TGTGCCAGCTCACCATTGGGGGCGGGTCTAGCCAAAAACATTCAGTACTTC; CDR3aa: CASSPLGAGLAKNIQYF
len: 16; v_gene: TRBV5-4; j_gene: TRBJ2-2; d_gene: TRBD1; CDR3nt: TGTGCCAGCAGCGTAGCCGGGACAGGGGCCCCCGGGGAGCTGTTTTTT; CDR3aa: CASSVAGTGAPGELFF
len: 15; v_gene: TRBV7-9; j_gene: TRBJ2-7; d_gene: TRBD1; CDR3nt: TGTGCCAGCAGCTTAGAGACAGGGCACGCCTACGAGCAGTACTTC; CDR3aa: CASSLETGHAYEQYF
len: 16; v_gene: TRBV2; j_gene: TRBJ2-4; d_gene: NA; CDR3nt: TGTGCCAGCAGTTCCACGCCCGTGCTAGCCAAAAACATTCAGTACTTC; CDR3aa: CASSSTPVLAKNIQYF
len: 12; v_gene: TRBV11-3; j_gene: TRBJ2-2; d_gene: NA; CDR3nt: TGTGCCAGCACTTCGTTCACCGGGGAGCTGTTTTTT; CDR3aa: CASTSFTGELFF
len: 13; v_gene: TRBV6-1; j_gene: TRBJ2-7; d_gene: TRBD2; CDR3nt: TGTGCCAGCAGGCAAGCGGGGGGGCTAGAGCAGTACTTC; CDR3aa: CASRQAGGLEQYF
len: 14; v_gene: TRBV5-4; j_gene: TRBJ1-2; d_gene: NA; CDR3nt: TGTGCCAGCAGCTTCGGGAGGGAAGACTATGGCTACACCTTC; CDR3aa: CASSFGREDYGYTF
len: 11; v_gene: TRBV28; j_gene: TRBJ2-5; d_gene: NA; CDR3nt: TGTGCCAGCAGTCGCGACTTCGAGACTTACTTC; CDR3aa: CASSRDFETYF
len: 14; v_gene: TRBV7-8; j_gene: TRBJ1-2; d_gene: NA; CDR3nt: TGTGCCAGCAGCTTAGACGGGGCGGTCTATGGCTACACCTTC; CDR3aa: CASSLDGAVYGYTF
len: 17; v_gene: TRBV11-1; j_gene: TRBJ2-2; d_gene: TRBD1; CDR3nt: TGTGCCAGCAGCTTAAAGAGGACAGGGGTGAACACCGGGGAGCTGTTTTTT; CDR3aa: CASSLKRTGVNTGELFF
len: 13; v_gene: TRBV6-5; j_gene: TRBJ1-2; d_gene: NA; CDR3nt: TGTGCCAGCAGTTACAGGGTGGGCTATGGCTACACCTTC; CDR3aa: CASSYRVGYGYTF
len: 15; v_gene: TRBV2; j_gene: TRBJ2-5; d_gene: NA; CDR3nt: TGTGCCAGCATTTCGACGGACTGGCCTCAAGAGACCCAGTACTTC; CDR3aa: CASISTDWPQETQYF
len: 14; v_gene: TRBV11-2; j_gene: TRBJ2-5; d_gene: NA; CDR3nt: TGTGCCAGCAGCCGGGATACTAAGAGAGAGACCCAGTACTTC; CDR3aa: CASSRDTKRETQYF
len: 12; v_gene: TRBV15; j_gene: TRBJ2-4; d_gene: NA; CDR3nt: TGTGCCACCAGCAGAGAAGGCGGAGTTCGTGGCTTC; CDR3aa: CATSREGGVRGF